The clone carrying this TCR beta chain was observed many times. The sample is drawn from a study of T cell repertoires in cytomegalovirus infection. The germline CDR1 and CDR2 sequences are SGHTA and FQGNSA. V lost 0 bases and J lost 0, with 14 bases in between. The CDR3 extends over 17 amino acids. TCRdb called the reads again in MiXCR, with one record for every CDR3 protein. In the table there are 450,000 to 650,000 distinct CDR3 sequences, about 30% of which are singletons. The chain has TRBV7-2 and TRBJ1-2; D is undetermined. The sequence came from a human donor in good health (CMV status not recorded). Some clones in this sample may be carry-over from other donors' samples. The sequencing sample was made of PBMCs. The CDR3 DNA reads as TGTGCCAGCAGCTTAGCTAACCGGGTCTTAGCTAACTATGGCTACACCTTC. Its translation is CASSLANRVLANYGYTF.